The 30 T cell receptor beta chains in this list originate from one sample, sequenced in a study of cytomegalovirus exposure and HLA in healthy donors. The primer mix had 60 Vbeta and 13 Jbeta primers. Here immunoSEQ multiplex PCR was the method, and the copy in TCRdb shows in-frame clones only, minus some. This table has some 270,000 clones, about four fifths appearing once. Specimen: PBMCs. The receptors derive from a girl between 2 and 10 years old in good health and CMV-seronegative.

This clone was seen more than once but under ten times. The gene calls are TRBV7-3 and TRBJ2-3; the D gene is possibly TRBD1 (6 bases). V was shortened by 2 bases and J by 0 bases, with 12 bases between the two germline ends. The CDR3 sequence is 16 residues long. The germline gives CDR1 SGHTA, CDR2 FQGTGA. CDR3 sequence reads: CASSLWGRGSTDTQYF. CDR3 DNA sequence: TGTGCCAGCAGCTTATGGGGCAGGGGAAGCACAGATACGCAGTATTTT.

The rearrangement uses TRBV27 and TRBJ2-2; 9 nucleotides line up with TRBD1. CDR1 and CDR2 from the germline V gene are MNHEY and SMNVEV (reference sequence). This CDR3 is built from 17 residues. Trimming at V came to 0 bases and at J to 5 bases, leaving 7 bases not matched to a gene. The CDR3 coding sequence is TGTGCCAGCAGTTTATCGGGAGGACAGGGGAAGACCGGGGAGCTGTTTTTT. It translates to CASSLSGGQGKTGELFF.

This chain joins TRBV7-3 and TRBJ2-3; 7 bases agree with TRBD1. The trim removed 1 base at V and 3 bases at J, leaving 10 bases unmatched. Germline-derived CDR1 and CDR2 are SGHTA and FQGTGA. The CDR3 length is 17 residues. The CDR3 region has the DNA TGTGCCAGCAGCTTAATTCCGGGACAGAGTAGGACAGATACGCAGTATTTT. Encoded protein: CASSLIPGQSRTDTQYF.

J is TRBJ1-2 and V is TRBV27; D is possibly TRBD1 (5 bases). The germline gives CDR1 MNHEY, CDR2 SMNVEV (reference sequence). CDR3 length: 15 amino acids. V lost 4 bases and J lost 2, with 14 bases in between. The CDR3 is CASSYRMGGNYGYTF. The CDR3 region has the DNA TGTGCCAGCAGTTATCGAATGGGGGGGAACTATGGCTACACCTTC.

This clone was seen just once. The chain is built from TRBV2 and TRBJ1-2; a possible D gene is TRBD1 (5 bases). CDR1 SNHLY and CDR2 FYNNEI come from the germline V gene. The CDR3 contains 15 residues. V gave up 6 bases and J gave up 8 bases, with 22 bases separating them. CDR3 loop: CASSDRSTGLGGYTF. The CDR3, as DNA: TGTGCCAGCAGCGACAGATCGACGGGCCTCGGGGGCTACACCTTC.

The V gene is TRBV7-9, the J gene TRBJ2-7, with TRBD2 as a possible D gene (6 bases). This CDR3 has 11 amino acids. The V end was cut by 11 bases, the J end by 2 bases, with 10 bases between. Germline CDR1 SEHNR, CDR2 FQNEAQ (reference sequence). The CDR3 DNA is TGTGCCCTCTCGGGGGCCTACGAGCAGTACTTC. Amino acids: CALSGAYEQYF.

The chain is built from TRBV5-1 and TRBJ2-1; 11 bases agree with TRBD1. The CDR3 totals 15 residues. Germline CDR1 reads SGHRS; CDR2 reads YFSETQ. V was clipped by 5 bases and J by 4 bases; unmatched bases: 5. CDR3 nucleotides: TGCGCCAGCAGGTCTGGACAGGGGGCGTACAATGAGCAGTTCTTC. Translation gives CASRSGQGAYNEQFF. The complete variable domain, with remaining parts taken from reference TRBV5-1 and TRBJ2-1, reads KAGVTQTPRYLIKTRGQQVTLSCSPISGHRSVSWYQQTPGQGLQFLFEYFSETQRNKGNFPGRFSGRQFSNSRSEMNVSTLELGDSALYLCASRSGQGAYNEQFFGPGTRLTVL.

The V and J genes are TRBV27 and TRBJ2-1; the match to TRBD2 covers 9 bases. Germline V lookup: CDR1 MNHEY, CDR2 SMNVEV (reference sequence). The CDR3 has 12 amino acids. After removal of 1 base from V and 12 bases from J, the junction contained 1 base not matched to a gene. The CDR3 region has the DNA TGTGCCAGCAGTTTATTTAGCGGGAGGCAGTTCTTC. Translating it yields CASSLFSGRQFF.

The rearrangement joins TRBV30 to TRBJ1-6; 8 nucleotides align to TRBD1. The CDR3 spans 14 residues. Germline V gives CDR1 GTSNPN, CDR2 SVGIG (reference sequence). The V and J ends lost 0 bases and 12 bases, in that order; junction bases with no gene match: 7. CDR3 nucleotide sequence: TGTGCCTGGAGTGTAGGACAGGGATTTTTACCCCTCCACTTT. This encodes CAWSVGQGFLPLHF.

This clone has only one observation. The CDR3 DNA reads as TGTGCCAGCAGTTACTCGCCGACAGGGACCTACGAGGAAGCTTTCTTT. Its protein is CASSYSPTGTYEEAFF. The chain has TRBV6-5 and TRBJ1-1, with 7 bases fitting TRBD1. The CDR3 loop spans 16 amino acids. The junction had 12 bases not matched to a gene; V was cut back by 0 bases and J by 8 bases. Germline CDR1 and CDR2: MNHEY and SVGAGI.

This sequence joins TRBV9 and TRBJ2-7, with D possibly TRBD2 on 6 matching bases. V lost 3 bases to trimming and J lost 3 bases, with 13 bases between them. The CDR3 sequence is 14 residues long. Germline CDR1 is SGDLS and CDR2 is YYNGEE. The DNA for the CDR3 is TGTGCCAGCAGCGCCACCGGGACTGACTACGAGCAGTACTTC. Encoded protein: CASSATGTDYEQYF.

The CDR3 loop reads CASSPPGQRTSEQYF. The CDR3 nucleotides are TGCGCCAGCAGCCCACCGGGACAGAGGACATCCGAGCAGTACTTC. The chain joins TRBV5-1 to TRBJ2-7; TRBD1 matches 7 bases. CDR1 SGHRS and CDR2 YFSETQ come from the germline V gene. The CDR3 runs 15 residues. The V gene end was trimmed by 4 bases and the J gene end by 6 bases; junction bases not matched to a gene: 13. The entire variable domain, with the rest obtained from reference TRBV5-1 and TRBJ2-7, is as follows: KAGVTQTPRYLIKTRGQQVTLSCSPISGHRSVSWYQQTPGQGLQFLFEYFSETQRNKGNFPGRFSGRQFSNSRSEMNVSTLELGDSALYLCASSPPGQRTSEQYFGPGTRLTVT.

J is TRBJ1-1 and V is TRBV19; no clear D. The CDR3 extends over 14 amino acids. Germline lookup yields CDR1 LNHDA and CDR2 SQIVND (reference sequence). Trimming cost V 7 bases and J 0 bases, with 12 bases left between them. The DNA of the CDR3 is TGTGCCAGTACCCAGAGGGCGGTGAACACTGAAGCTTTCTTT. This translates into CASTQRAVNTEAFF.

This chain joins TRBV28 and TRBJ2-5; D gene uncertain. The V gene's germline CDR1 is MDHEN and CDR2 SYDVKM. V was pared by 3 bases and J by 3 bases, with 5 bases between. This CDR3 contains 12 residues. CDR3 sequence: CASSFFEETQYF. The CDR3 DNA is TGTGCCAGCAGTTTCTTTGAAGAGACCCAGTACTTC. The whole variable domain, filled in from reference TRBV28 and TRBJ2-5, reads DVKVTQSSRYLVKRTGEKVFLECVQDMDHENMFWYRQDPGLGLRLIYFSYDVKMKEKGDIPEGYSVSREKKERFSLILESASTNQTSMYLCASSFFEETQYFGPGTRLLVL.

This chain joins TRBV28 and TRBJ2-3; 8 positions agree with TRBD2. Germline CDR1 is MDHEN and CDR2 is SYDVKM. V shed 5 bases and J 0 bases; nucleotides not matched to a gene: 22. The CDR3 has 21 amino acids. The CDR3 spells CASSPNVGLARSKPSTDTQYF. For the CDR3, the DNA is TGTGCCAGCAGTCCGAACGTCGGACTAGCTAGGTCGAAACCCAGCACAGATACGCAGTATTTT.

Only one count was recorded for this clone. The rearrangement joins TRBV9 to TRBJ2-1, with TRBD2 matching over 7 bases. The J segment lost 3 bases and the V segment lost 4 bases, leaving 10 bases of the junction unmatched. Germline CDR1 and CDR2: SGDLS and YYNGEE. This CDR3 has 16 residues. Here the CDR3 reads CASSPRLTSDYNEQFF. For the CDR3, the DNA is TGTGCCAGCAGCCCGCGGCTTACTAGCGACTACAATGAGCAGTTCTTC.

This rearrangement joins TRBV28 to TRBJ1-2, with D unresolved. CDR1 is MDHEN and CDR2 is SYDVKM in the germline V gene. V lost 4 bases to trimming and J lost 8 bases, with 8 bases between them. The CDR3 length is 11 residues. CDR3 loop: CASSSPPGYTF. CDR3 in DNA: TGTGCCAGCAGTTCCCCCCCGGGCTACACCTTC.

This chain links TRBV19 with TRBJ2-4, with 11 bases that match TRBD1. CDR1 is LNHDA and CDR2 is SQIVND in the germline V gene (reference sequence). The CDR3 covers 16 residues. J was trimmed by 6 bases and V by 5 bases; bases with no gene match: 9. The DNA of the CDR3 is TGTGCCAGTAGTCCGGCCGGACAGGGGGCGGGAAACATTCAGTACTTC. This encodes CASSPAGQGAGNIQYF.

This chain links TRBV7-9 with TRBJ1-1; D not certain. The length of the CDR3 is 16 residues. Deletions cut 7 bases from V and 1 base from J, with 19 bases between. Germline-derived CDR1 and CDR2 are SEHNR and FQNEAQ (reference sequence). The CDR3 DNA reads TGTGCCAGCAAACCGTACCCGGGAACACCGAACACTGAAGCTTTCTTT. It codes for CASKPYPGTPNTEAFF. Variable domain in full (rest from reference TRBV7-9 and TRBJ1-1): DTGVSQNPRHKITKRGQNVTFRCDPISEHNRLYWYRQTLGQGPEFLTYFQNEAQLEKSRLLSDRFSAERPKGSFSTLEIQRTEQGDSAMYLCASKPYPGTPNTEAFFGQGTRLTVV.

This chain joins TRBV7-2 and TRBJ1-1; TRBD1 might be the D (6 bases). The CDR3 is 13 residues long. Deletions cut 2 bases from V and 4 bases from J, with 8 bases between. The germline CDR1 and CDR2 sequences are SGHTA and FQGNSA. Written as DNA, the CDR3 is TGTGCCAGCAGCTTAAAAGGGGGCACTGAAGCTTTCTTT. It specifies CASSLKGGTEAFF.

The V and J genes are TRBV19 and TRBJ1-1; a weak D match, TRBD1 (6 bases). Trimming stripped 3 bases from V and 3 bases from J, with 20 bases between. The germline CDR1 and CDR2 sequences are LNHDA and SQIVND (reference sequence). The CDR3 contains 17 residues. The CDR3 protein is CASSILGGSMGHTEAFF. The CDR3 DNA sequence: TGTGCCAGTAGTATCCTTGGGGGCTCAATGGGGCACACTGAAGCTTTCTTT.

This clone has only one observation. The same CDR3 arises from other DNA sequences in this sample as well. The chain employs TRBV28 and TRBJ2-7, with 11 bases matching TRBD2. V lost 5 bases to trimming and J lost 0 bases; unmatched junction nucleotides: 3. Per the germline V gene, CDR1 is MDHEN and CDR2 is SYDVKM. The CDR3 totals 15 residues. CDR3 in DNA: TGTGCCAGCAGTCCTCTAGCGGGAGGCTCCTACGAGCAGTACTTC. It specifies CASSPLAGGSYEQYF.

V usage is TRBV6-5 and J usage is TRBJ2-2, with a possible D match to TRBD2 (6 bases). Germline CDR1 MNHEY, CDR2 SVGAGI. CDR3 length: 15 amino acids. V was trimmed by 2 bases and J by 1 base, leaving 8 bases between them. This CDR3 reads CASSYAGRNTGELFF. The CDR3 coding sequence is TGTGCCAGCAGTTACGCGGGACGGAACACCGGGGAGCTGTTTTTT.

The gene calls are TRBV30 and TRBJ1-2; 7 nucleotides line up with TRBD1. The V segment lost 0 bases and the J segment 8 bases; nucleotides outside the gene matches: 6. Germline CDR1 and CDR2: GTSNPN and SVGIG (reference sequence). CDR3 length: 13 residues. The CDR3 region has the DNA TGTGCCTGGAGTGTCACCACCAGGGGGGGCTACACCTTC. Translation gives CAWSVTTRGGYTF.

V gene TRBV11-1 combines with J gene TRBJ1-1; D is perhaps TRBD1 (6 bases). Germline-derived CDR1 and CDR2 are SGHAT and FQDESV (reference sequence). The ends were cut back, 2 bases at V and 1 base at J, with 11 bases in the middle. This CDR3 comprises 15 residues. In DNA form, the CDR3 reads TGTGCCAGCAGCTTAAACAGGGTAGGGAACACTGAAGCTTTCTTT. It yields the protein CASSLNRVGNTEAFF.

The chain links TRBV11-3 to TRBJ2-1; 8 bases line up with TRBD2. The J segment lost 4 bases and the V segment lost 0 bases, leaving 5 bases of the junction unmatched. Germline V CDR1 and CDR2: SGHNT, YENEEA. The CDR3 consists of 16 residues. The CDR3 sequence: CASSLEGGGQYNEQFF. The DNA for the CDR3 is TGTGCCAGCAGCTTAGAGGGCGGGGGGCAATACAATGAGCAGTTCTTC.

The chain has TRBV5-1 and TRBJ2-7, with 10 bases identical to TRBD1. CDR3 length: 14 residues. Germline lookup yields CDR1 SGHRS and CDR2 YFSETQ. Trimming took 4 bases from V and 6 from J; bases not matched to a gene: 7. The CDR3 nucleotides read TGCGCCAGCAGCCTTGACAGGGGGCGCACCGAGCAGTACTTC. Its protein is CASSLDRGRTEQYF.

The rearrangement links TRBV10-3 to TRBJ2-4; weak D call: TRBD2 (6 bases). Trimming shortened V by 10 bases and J by 9 bases, and 19 bases separated the two germline ends. Per germline, CDR1 ENHRY and CDR2 SYGVKD. The CDR3 is made up of 13 amino acids. CDR3 in DNA: TGTGCCACCCGGACGTGGGGGGTTGGCATTCAGTACTTC. Its translation: CATRTWGVGIQYF.

The genes are TRBV2 and TRBJ1-5; TRBD1 might be the D (5 bases). The CDR3 extends over 16 amino acids. The germline V gene encodes CDR1 SNHLY and CDR2 FYNNEI. V lost 4 bases to trimming and J lost 3 bases, with 16 bases between them. Here the CDR3 DNA reads TGTGCCAGCAGTGCGAACCCCAGGGTACCCAATCAGCCCCAGCATTTT. The encoded protein is CASSANPRVPNQPQHF.

The chain carries TRBV19 and TRBJ2-5; D remains unclear. V was trimmed by 5 bases and J by 1 base, leaving 11 bases between them. This CDR3 spans 14 amino acids. Germline CDR1 LNHDA, CDR2 SQIVND (reference sequence). CDR3 loop: CASSSSGSQETQYF. CDR3 bases: TGTGCCAGTAGTTCCTCAGGCTCCCAAGAGACCCAGTACTTC. Complete variable domain (other parts from reference TRBV19 and TRBJ2-5): DGGITQSPKYLFRKEGQNVTLSCEQNLNHDAMYWYRQDPGQGLRLIYYSQIVNDFQKGDIAEGYSVSREKKESFPLTVTSAQKNPTAFYLCASSSSGSQETQYFGPGTRLLVL.